This T cell receptor (beta chain) appears in the sequencing data of a study of cytomegalovirus exposure and HLA in healthy donors. Study conclusions and caveats: Researchers left out some V segments, among them TRBV6-2 and TRBV6-3, as indistinguishable. The authors later linked a missense DCLRE1C variant to TCR beta V- and J-gene trimming.

In germline, CDR1 is MNHEY, CDR2 SMNVEV (reference sequence). The V and J ends lost 4 bases and 0 bases respectively, with 13 bases between them. The CDR3 contains 15 residues. Researchers ran the PCR with 60 Vbeta and 13 Jbeta primers. Measured with immunoSEQ multiplex PCR; TCRdb has only the in-frame clones, and not every one. Among some 150,000 clones listed, approximately 88% were seen once. As concerns this clone: Its specificity is not known.

V gene TRBV27 combines with J gene TRBJ2-7; D perhaps matches TRBD2 (6 bases). The material sequenced was PBMCs. This TCR came from a woman aged 30 to 39 in good health and CMV-seronegative. CDR3 protein: CASSSGLVVSYEQYF. The CDR3 DNA sequence: TGTGCCAGCAGTTCGGGACTCGTAGTCTCCTACGAGCAGTACTTC.